One and the same sample provided the 11 T cell receptor beta chains below, sequenced in a study of CD8 T cells in Susac syndrome. Random hexamers primed reverse transcription of about 0.5 to 1 ug RNA. Via MiXCR, TCRdb re-called the immunoSEQ multiplex PCR reads, giving one row per CDR3 protein. The sample has some 80,000 distinct CDR3 sequences; 94% are singletons. The sequenced material came from CD8+ T cells from PBMCs. Receptors were obtained from a human donor in good health.

The chain carries TRBV15 and TRBJ2-3; D is perhaps TRBD2 (5 bases). Trimming cost V 1 base and J 2 bases, with 19 bases left between them. The V gene's germline CDR1 is LNHNV and CDR2 YYDKDF (reference sequence). The CDR3 extends over 18 amino acids. CDR3 DNA: TGTGCCACCAGCAGAGCCGTGGGTGGCAGCGGAATCACAGATACGCAGTATTTT. Translated, it gives CATSRAVGGSGITDTQYF.

The rearrangement joins TRBV20-1 to TRBJ2-1; D ambiguous. The CDR3 extends over 12 amino acids. V gave up 5 bases and J gave up 10 bases, with 15 bases separating them. Germline V gene lookup returns CDR1 DFQATT and CDR2 SNEGSKA (reference sequence). CDR3 sequence: CSALPPPGEQFF. The CDR3 DNA is TGCAGTGCTCTTCCGCCACCTGGGGAGCAGTTCTTC.

The V gene is TRBV7-2, the J gene TRBJ1-4, with D tentatively TRBD1 (6 bases). V was shortened by 2 bases and J by 4 bases, with 8 bases between the two germline ends. Germline lookup yields CDR1 SGHTA and CDR2 FQGNSA. The CDR3 runs to 14 residues. The CDR3 DNA reads TGTGCCAGCAGCTTATGGGACAATAATGAAAAACTGTTTTTT. This codes for CASSLWDNNEKLFF. Full variable domain (remainder filled in from reference TRBV7-2 and TRBJ1-4): GAGVSQSPSNKVTEKGKDVELRCDPISGHTALYWYRQSLGQGLEFLIYFQGNSAPDKSGLPSDRFSAERTGGSVSTLTIQRTQQEDSAVYLCASSLWDNNEKLFFGSGTQLSVL.

The chain recombines TRBV20-1 with TRBJ2-1; a weak D match, TRBD2 (6 bases). CDR3 length equals 14 residues. V was pared by 3 bases and J by 8 bases, with 17 bases between. Per germline, CDR1 DFQATT and CDR2 SNEGSKA (reference sequence). The CDR3 region is CSARGPGAGHEQFF. DNA for the CDR3: TGCAGTGCTAGGGGGCCGGGTGCGGGGCATGAGCAGTTCTTC.

This rearrangement joins TRBV9 to TRBJ2-1; D gene unclear. This CDR3 is built from 14 residues. The germline V gene encodes CDR1 SGDLS and CDR2 YYNGEE. Trimming pared 0 bases from V and 3 bases from J, leaving 7 bases between. The CDR3 sequence: CASSVGQLYNEQFF. CDR3 DNA: TGTGCCAGCAGCGTAGGTCAGCTCTACAATGAGCAGTTCTTC.

Points on this clonotype: The junction differs from germline at one of its ends, possibly a read error. V and J are TRBV20-1 and TRBJ2-4, with D possibly being TRBD1 (6 bases). The CDR3 loop spans 15 amino acids. Per the germline V gene, CDR1 is DFQATT and CDR2 is SNEGSKA (reference sequence). Written as DNA, the CDR3 is TGCAGTGCTCGAGACAGGTCCGGTATCGGGGACATTCAGTACTTC. It translates to CSARDRSGIGDIQYF.

This chain links TRBV27 with TRBJ2-7, with 8 nucleotides matching TRBD2. J gave up 3 bases and V 0 bases, and 4 bases lay outside the gene matches. The CDR3 covers 15 residues. Germline V CDR1 and CDR2: MNHEY, SMNVEV (reference sequence). The CDR3 protein is CASSLSGSGDYEQYF. In DNA, the CDR3 is TGTGCCAGCAGTTTATCGGGTAGCGGGGACTACGAGCAGTACTTC.

This clonotype has only one observation. The V call is TRBV4-1, the J call TRBJ1-6, with 7 positions matching TRBD1. The ends lost 5 bases at V and 14 bases at J; junction bases unmatched: 15. This CDR3 is 15 amino acids long. Germline V CDR1 and CDR2: MGHRA, YSYEKL. The DNA for the CDR3 is TGCGCCAGCAGCGTACAAGAAAGTGACAGGGAATCCCTCCACTTT. This encodes CASSVQESDRESLHF.

The chain combines TRBV12-3 or TRBV12-4 with TRBJ2-7, with D tentatively TRBD2 (5 bases). This CDR3 comprises 14 residues. V shed 7 bases and J shed 5 bases, with 18 bases lying between them. The CDR3 sequence: CASNTGIFINEQYF. In nucleotides, the CDR3 is TGTGCCAGCAACACCGGGATTTTCATCAACGAGCAGTACTTC.

This chain joins TRBV30 and TRBJ2-4, with 9 bases lining up with TRBD2. Losses at the gene ends were 0 bases for V and 1 base for J; bases not matched to a gene: 16. Germline V gene data show CDR1 as GTSNPN and CDR2 as SVGIG (reference sequence). The CDR3 runs to 20 residues. CDR3 nucleotides: TGTGCCTGGAGTGTACGATGGGATAGCGGGAGAGAGGGCGCCAAAAACATTCAGTACTTC. Its protein is CAWSVRWDSGREGAKNIQYF.

The chain uses TRBV12-3 or TRBV12-4 and TRBJ1-1; D is unclear. The CDR3 runs 13 residues. V lost 5 bases and J lost 2, with 9 bases in between. The CDR3 reads CASSEGSNTEAFF. DNA of the CDR3: TGTGCCAGCAGTGAAGGGTCCAACACTGAAGCTTTCTTT.